The clone carrying this T cell receptor (beta chain) came up a few times. These data belong to a study of blood T cells in healthy people across ages. With a J-beta primer mix and a sample-barcoded 5' primer, a second PCR ran about 6 to 11 cycles. TCRdb passed the 5' RACE reads through MiXCR, listing each CDR3 protein once. The sample lists about 930,000 distinct CDR3 sequences; 25% to 30% were seen once. The V gene lost 1 base and the J gene lost 5 bases, with 15 bases spanning the gap. This CDR3 has 16 residues. CDR1 SGHDT and CDR2 YYEEEE come from the germline V gene. The same sample was also studied in work on T cells of mothers and their children.

The sequencing sample was made of blood. This clonotype was sampled from a woman in her thirties or forties in good health. The J gene is TRBJ1-4, the V gene TRBV5-6; D possibly corresponds to TRBD1 (6 bases). The CDR3 region is CASSLRQGQGNEKLFF. CDR3 sequence (DNA): TGTGCCAGCAGCTTGAGGCAGGGGCAGGGAAATGAAAAACTGTTTTTT.